This T cell receptor (beta chain) was retrieved from a study of patients and donors after allogeneic stem cell transplantation. TCRdb reprocessed the RT-PCR reads with MiXCR, giving one entry per CDR3 protein. The table has about 960,000 distinct CDR3 sequences, about a sixth seen once. Per germline, CDR1 SGHVS and CDR2 FQNEAQ. This CDR3 is 11 amino acids long. V was clipped by 5 bases and J by 7 bases, with 9 bases between them. The sample was blood, either unsorted or a sorted T cell fraction (not recorded which). The chain links TRBV7-8 to TRBJ2-7; D may be TRBD1 (5 bases). The receptor's source is a human donor who was either an allogeneic HSCT recipient or a stem cell or donor lymphocyte infusion donor (not recorded which). It is not recorded whose cells these are; they may come from a transplant donor. Here the CDR3 reads CASSPRQEQYF. The CDR3 DNA reads TGTGCCAGCAGCCCTAGACAGGAGCAGTACTTC.